These T cell receptor beta chains were read from a single sample in a study of blood T cell repertoires in COVID-19. Measured with immunoSEQ multiplex PCR; TCRdb has only the in-frame clones, and not every one. The data hold under 250,000 clones, with roughly 82% observed a single time. Material for sequencing was peripheral blood. These receptors all stem from a woman between 40 and 50 years old with acute or convalescent COVID-19. The conserved cysteine and the conserved F or W are not part of the CDR3 here. The order of the fields is J gene, V gene, CDR3 protein.

TRBJ2-4 | TRBV21-1 | ASSKARSGGNIQY
TRBJ2-7 | TRBV30 | AWSPSGQTYEQY
TRBJ2-2 | TRBV11-3 | ASSLDRVLEGTGELF
TRBJ2-7 | TRBV5-6 | ASLGTLGSYEQY
TRBJ1-1 | TRBV11-2 | ASSFPGQNTEAF
TRBJ1-5 | TRBV4-1 | ASSSGTGGWGNQPQH
TRBJ2-3 | TRBV5-1 | ASSLAGAGAISKTDTQY
TRBJ2-7 | TRBV5-1 | ASSLLGLAGASYEQY
TRBJ2-2 | TRBV28 | ASSSGGYNTGELF
TRBJ1-1 | TRBV3-1/TRBV3-2 | ASSQTDTEAF
TRBJ2-2 | TRBV13 | ASSLTQGRWTGELF
TRBJ2-1 | TRBV10-3 | AISESAGWEV
TRBJ1-6 | TRBV4-1 | ASSQMTGMGSPLH
TRBJ2-3 | TRBV7-9 | ASSAGRDTDTQY
TRBJ2-1 | TRBV27 | ASSRTSNEQF
TRBJ2-3 | TRBV7-9 | ASSLARTGTYMDTQY
TRBJ2-5 | TRBV13 | ASSLSGAGGPAETQY
TRBJ1-5 | TRBV4-1 | ASSQGDSSNQPQH
TRBJ2-2 | TRBV7-9 | ASSPRTGETNTGELF
TRBJ1-6 | TRBV19 | ASSPGQNNSPLH
TRBJ2-7 | TRBV30 | AGSRTGPREQY
TRBJ1-2 | TRBV21-1 | ASSKALRQGAGGYT
TRBJ1-4 | TRBV14 | ASSLDGGHNEKLF
TRBJ2-7 | TRBV10-2 | ASSGGLTGFEQY
TRBJ1-1 | TRBV5-1 | ASSLDRVGFEAF
TRBJ2-5 | TRBV7-6 | ASSPKPWTSGRARETQY
TRBJ2-7 | TRBV20-1 | SASKGQGANEQY
TRBJ2-2 | TRBV6-6 | ASTPGGAHNTGELF
TRBJ1-1 | TRBV19 | ASSRQGAEAF
TRBJ1-1 | TRBV5-1 | ASSPAGGYTEAF
TRBJ2-7 | TRBV5-6 | ASRRTGEQY
TRBJ2-3 | TRBV19 | ASSPGTGFILTQY
TRBJ1-2 | TRBV5-1 | ASSPGTAYGYT
TRBJ1-6 | TRBV3-1/TRBV3-2 | ASSQGLTDLLNSPLH
TRBJ2-7 | TRBV6-6 | ASSYPTGGQGYEQY
TRBJ2-1 | TRBV5-6 | ASSFGTGYNEQF
TRBJ2-2 | TRBV2 | AIDTWNTGELF
TRBJ2-1 | TRBV4-1 | ASSQVDMGLAVNEQF
TRBJ2-3 | TRBV5-1 | ASSLAGAGPYTDTQY
TRBJ2-2 | TRBV30 | AWSVPRQGETGELF
TRBJ1-2 | TRBV5-1 | ASSSGELGYT
TRBJ2-3 | TRBV11-2 | ASSLVSLAGTKFTDTQY
TRBJ1-1 | TRBV6-4 | ASRGQGASLTEAF
TRBJ2-7 | TRBV6-5 | ASRQGPYEQY
TRBJ2-7 | TRBV6-1 | ASSERSRLAGTYEQY
TRBJ1-2 | TRBV9 | ASSVDGQVTGYT
TRBJ1-2 | TRBV19 | ASSISSGWQNGYT
TRBJ2-3 | TRBV7-6 | ASSSRPPTGGTDTQY
TRBJ1-2 | TRBV6-6 | ASSYNPTVGNYGYT
TRBJ1-2 | TRBV7-2 | ATERGDPT
TRBJ1-1 | TRBV9 | ASSLWDSPRMAEAF